The clone carrying this T cell receptor beta chain was observed many times. MiXCR, run by TCRdb on the 5' RACE reads, gives a single entry per CDR3 protein. The table lists about 35,000 distinct CDR3 sequences, 3.1% of them singletons, with roughly 34% in the top ten. This record belongs to a study of spatial heterogeneity in lung cancer. This CDR3 has 14 residues. V lost 0 bases and J lost 8, with 13 bases in between. Germline V gene lookup returns CDR1 LGHDT and CDR2 YNNKEL (reference sequence). Time point meaning: sample taken at primary tumor resection. Sequences were derived from normal lung tissue next to the tumor, sampled at surgery. The receptor's source is a male donor with early-stage non-small cell lung cancer. This sequence joins TRBV3-1 and TRBJ1-2; D not certain. The CDR3 nucleotides are TGTGCCAGCAGCCAAGATACGGCTCTTGGGGGCTACACCTTC. Its protein is CASSQDTALGGYTF.